This T cell receptor (beta chain) was sequenced during a study of PD-L1 blockade in urothelial cancer. Study-wide context: Patients' prior chemotherapy regimens numbered 0 to 3.

CDR3 length: 16 amino acids. With 4 bases removed from V and 1 base from J, the gap between germline ends came to 17 bases. Germline-derived CDR1 and CDR2 are SGHRS and YFSETQ. Time point meaning: pretreatment peripheral blood. Each PCR received spiked synthetic TCR analog templates. Produced via immunoSEQ multiplex PCR; TCRdb's table is partial and in-frame only. Among about 87,000 clones listed, roughly nine tenths were seen once. The sequences come from PBMCs, collected around atezolizumab (anti-PD-L1) treatment. This receptor was identified in a woman of 80 years or more with urothelial cancer. V usage is TRBV5-1 and J usage is TRBJ1-1, with D perhaps matching TRBD1 (5 bases). The CDR3 nucleotides are TGCGCCAGCAGCCAGCAGTTGGCAGGGCCGAACACTGAAGCTTTCTTT. Protein: CASSQQLAGPNTEAFF. Full variable domain (rest looked up from reference TRBV5-1 and TRBJ1-1): KAGVTQTPRYLIKTRGQQVTLSCSPISGHRSVSWYQQTPGQGLQFLFEYFSETQRNKGNFPGRFSGRQFSNSRSEMNVSTLELGDSALYLCASSQQLAGPNTEAFFGQGTRLTVV.